The following is a T cell receptor (beta chain) sequence with its context. Its antigen is unknown. Within one base of it there is no much larger clone, and no base qualities were kept. Other nucleotide sequences in the sample specify the same CDR3. This sample is part of a study of shared clonotypes between healthy human individuals (TCRdb year 2020). The study in broad terms: Three men and a couple of women, aged 18 to 49 years, made up the cohort. For each donor, three plates each were used for CD4 naive and CD4 memory, two plates were used for CD8 naive, and one plate was used for CD8 memory. Blood TCR repertoires of several healthy adults were deeply sequenced to estimate repertoire size and the extent of clonotype sharing between individuals. To increase sequencing depth and limit assay-specific biases, TCR repertoire library preparation and sequencing were carried out by different laboratories using diverse techniques. Each donor's leukapheresis produced roughly between roughly 0.85 and 9.5 billion PBMCs. Findings and caveats that apply to the study as a whole: Rarefaction of sorted-subset datasets indicated incomplete sequencing despite the large sequencing depth. Estimated clonotype richness was generally larger for naive than for memory subsets. The genetic and exposure-history diversity represented was limited by the small number of donors. Pairwise subsampling indicated that sequencing depth was expected to affect the degree of clonotype sharing among donors. Higher generation probabilities were observed for clonotypes shared by all four sorted-subset donors than for non-shared clonotypes. Across a few donors, approximately 4.6% of naive CD4, roughly 3.5% of naive CD8, 2.3% of memory CD4, and 0.4% to 0.45% of memory CD8 clonotypes were shared. Sampling was restricted to blood, and TCR repertoires in tissues likely differ from the TCR repertoires found in blood.

TCR CDR3 regions were amplified from genomic DNA by multiplex PCR using the deep immunoSEQ assay. For each cell subset, the extracted genomic DNA was distributed evenly across all wells of several immunoSEQ 96-well plates, and each plate served as one replicate. For sorted subsets, each replicate PCR was loaded with around 200 ng genomic DNA, equivalent to approximately 33,000 T cell genomes. The purified libraries were quantified using a Qubit 3.0 fluorometer, sized with a Bioanalyzer 2100, and then quantified again using the KAPA Library Quantification kit. Every immunoSEQ 96-well plate was sequenced on a separate single-read 150-cycle Illumina NextSeq 550 flow cell. The authors' analysis ran thus. Because the immunoSEQ output included only junctional sequences and no quality scores, the filtering could not be the same as the filtering used for full-length reads. To assign V/J genes and CDR3, sequences were annotated using PyIR, a Python wrapper for IgBLAST v1.9, with IMGT germline references. Any read was removed if the V/J assignment was weak (E-value above 1e-6), the CDR3 was missing, or the read contained stop codons, out-of-frame junctions, or ambiguous translated residues. A V3J clonotype was defined by an identical inferred V gene, J gene, and CDR3 amino acid sequence. The percentage overlap between two repertoires was calculated by dividing the number of shared unique clonotypes by the size of the smaller repertoire. Three approaches were used to assess repertoire richness: RTK rarefaction, the Chao1 estimator, and Recon v2.1 estimates of unobserved clonotypes. OLGA was used to compute generation probabilities for all TCRbeta clonotypes that the gDNA method yielded from a few donors. Drawn from immuneACCESS, this table holds only the in-frame rearrangements with V and J called that TCRdb kept. Clones are partly lost; checked studies trace under half to an unresolved V gene and leave the rest unexplained. The V and J calls and clone size were taken over from that table, and D and trimming were inferred from the DNA. Across this sample there are about 2 million clones, with just under 95% seen only once. The ten largest clones take up around 1.2% of the sample.

V sheds 3 bases and J sheds 3 bases, leaving 12 bases between their ends. The cysteine opens and the phenylalanine closes a CDR3 of 14 amino acids. Only the CDR3 region is kept as DNA, spanning 42 bases read in frame from base 1. Looking up the germline V gene yields CDR1 SGDLS and CDR2 YYNGEE. CD8 naive samples were CD45RO-negative cells positively selected for CCR7, giving a CD45RA+CCR7+ population that excluded TemRA cells. The donors were healthy, HIV-negative adults who had no recently reported acute infections or vaccinations. Every donor was a Caucasian adult residing in Nashville, Tennessee, USA. After blood collection by leukapheresis, PBMCs were isolated using Ficoll-Histopaque density gradient centrifugation and then cryopreserved in the vapor phase of liquid nitrogen. Analytical flow cytometry was used to check the purity and quantity of each magnetically sorted T cell population. Genomic DNA was isolated from each sorted fraction and quantified by UV absorbance on a Nanodrop 2000c.

This TCR was recovered from a man aged 18 to 29 in good health. The sequenced sample was naive CD8+ T cells sorted from blood. The sample's cell subset or site label is to be understood as: CD45RA+CCR7+. The V and J segments used are TRBV9 and TRBJ2-5; tentative D gene TRBD1, with 6 bases matching. The CDR3 in this case is CASSASGAEETQYF. The bases read TGTGCCAGCAGCGCCTCAGGGGCAGAAGAGACCCAGTACTTC.